Listed here are 31 T cell receptor beta chains from one sample, sequenced in a study of shared clonotypes between healthy human individuals. Data came from immunoSEQ multiplex PCR; TCRdb stores just in-frame clones and leaves some out. The sample holds millions of clones, more than 80% seen once. Sequencing was done on a sample of naive CD4+ T cells sorted from blood. Noted subset: CD45RA+ positively selected. Every receptor here comes from a man between 18 and 35 years old in good health.

The chain combines TRBV7-9 with TRBJ2-6; 9 bases agree with TRBD1. CDR3 length: 15 amino acids. Germline CDR1 SEHNR, CDR2 FQNEAQ (reference sequence). The V segment lost 5 bases and the J segment 12 bases; nucleotides outside the gene matches: 11. For the CDR3, the DNA is TGTGCCAGCAGCCAGGGAACCGGACAGGGGTTCGTCCTGACTTTC. It specifies CASSQGTGQGFVLTF.

V and J are TRBV10-2 and TRBJ2-3; 7 bases are shared with TRBD2. The CDR3 covers 16 residues. CDR1 and CDR2 from the germline V gene are WSHSY and SAAADI. Trimming cost V 2 bases and J 4 bases; bases outside gene matches: 9. The CDR3 region has the DNA TGCGCCAGCAGTGAGGATGGCGGGGGTAAATCAGATACGCAGTATTTT. It codes for CASSEDGGGKSDTQYF.

The chain uses TRBV5-1 and TRBJ2-7; 9 bases agree with TRBD2. The J segment lost 6 bases and the V segment lost 2 bases, leaving 12 bases of the junction unmatched. The germline CDR1 and CDR2 sequences are SGHRS and YFSETQ. This CDR3 is 16 amino acids long. CDR3 sequence reads: CASSFSEAGGPGEQYF. The CDR3 DNA sequence: TGCGCCAGCAGCTTCTCTGAGGCGGGAGGGCCGGGCGAGCAGTACTTC.

As to this clone: At the DNA level, this CDR3 is encoded by other sequences in the same sample as well. This chain connects TRBV5-1 to TRBJ2-1, with 10 bases identical to TRBD2. Trimming cost V 0 bases and J 0 bases; bases outside gene matches: 3. The CDR3 contains 17 residues. Germline values: CDR1 SGHRS, CDR2 YFSETQ. CDR3 amino acids: CASSLGLAGFSYNEQFF. In DNA, the CDR3 is TGCGCCAGCAGCTTGGGACTAGCGGGTTTCTCCTACAATGAGCAGTTCTTC.

The V and J genes are TRBV19 and TRBJ2-4, with D maybe TRBD1 (5 bases). V lost 5 bases to trimming and J lost 6 bases, with 14 bases between them. Germline V gives CDR1 LNHDA, CDR2 SQIVND (reference sequence). The CDR3 consists of 14 residues. This chain's CDR3 is CASSDSQPGNIQYF. CDR3 sequence (DNA): TGTGCCAGTAGTGACAGCCAGCCGGGAAACATTCAGTACTTC.

Notes on this clone: An end of the junction does not agree with germline; a read error may underlie this. The chain recombines TRBV7-7 with TRBJ2-1, with TRBD2 matching over 13 bases. Germline CDR1 and CDR2: SSHAT and FNYEAQ (reference sequence). The CDR3 is 17 residues long. For the CDR3, the DNA is TGTGCTAGCAGCGCCGGGACTAGCGGGACCCATTCACGCGAGCAGTTCTTC. Translated, it gives CASSAGTSGTHSREQFF.

This rearrangement joins TRBV14 to TRBJ2-1, with 12 nucleotides matching TRBD2. The V segment lost 4 bases and the J segment 6 bases; nucleotides outside the gene matches: 4. Germline CDR1 reads SGHDN; CDR2 reads FVKESK. This CDR3 is built from 15 residues. The CDR3 spells CASSRTSGDFNEQFF. The CDR3 nucleotides are TGTGCCAGCAGCCGGACTAGCGGGGACTTCAATGAGCAGTTCTTC.

The chain employs TRBV19 and TRBJ2-6, with unresolved D. With 6 bases removed from V and 0 bases from J, the gap between germline ends came to 6 bases. The CDR3 runs 14 residues. Germline assignment: CDR1 LNHDA and CDR2 SQIVND (reference sequence). CDR3 region: CASRDFSGANVLTF. The CDR3 region has the DNA TGTGCCAGTAGGGATTTCTCTGGGGCCAACGTCCTGACTTTC.

V and J are TRBV2 and TRBJ1-5; 7 bases are a match to TRBD1. J was trimmed by 6 bases and V by 6 bases; bases with no gene match: 11. Germline values: CDR1 SNHLY, CDR2 FYNNEI. The CDR3 sequence is 15 residues long. The CDR3 is CASRYRGLRGQPQHF. Here the CDR3 DNA reads TGTGCCAGCAGGTACAGGGGCCTACGAGGTCAGCCCCAGCATTTT.

The chain employs TRBV6-1 and TRBJ1-2; no reliable D call. V was trimmed by 1 base and J by 5 bases, leaving 14 bases between them. CDR3 length: 15 amino acids. Germline CDR1 reads MNHNS; CDR2 reads SASEGT. The CDR3 DNA follows: TGTGCCAGCAGTGAAGTGCTGAGGTCGGGTTATGGCTACACCTTC. Its protein is CASSEVLRSGYGYTF.

The chain carries TRBV7-9 and TRBJ2-3; TRBD1 might be the D (5 bases). This CDR3 is built from 15 residues. Deletions cut 4 bases from V and 0 bases from J, with 11 bases between. Germline CDR1 SEHNR, CDR2 FQNEAQ (reference sequence). The CDR3 loop is CASSYAQGSTDTQYF. DNA for the CDR3: TGTGCCAGCAGCTACGCCCAGGGTAGCACAGATACGCAGTATTTT.

The chain links TRBV18 to TRBJ2-7, with TRBD2 as a possible D gene (7 bases). Trimming left V 5 bases short and J 6 bases short, with 20 bases between. The CDR3 runs to 15 residues. Germline V gene sequence: CDR1 KGHSH, CDR2 LQKENI. CDR3 in amino acids: CASSSGGGSRAEQYF. The CDR3 nucleotides read TGTGCCAGCTCATCAGGCGGGGGCTCAAGGGCCGAGCAGTACTTC.

A single count supports this clone. The chain carries TRBV6-1 and TRBJ2-5; D call uncertain. Deletions cut 0 bases from V and 7 bases from J, with 6 bases between. CDR1 is MNHNS, CDR2 SASEGT, per germline. CDR3 length: 12 amino acids. As DNA, the CDR3 is TGTGCCAGCAGTGAAGCTATCCCGACCCAGTACTTC. This translates into CASSEAIPTQYF.

This chain joins TRBV7-2 and TRBJ2-7; D unresolved. The CDR3 has 13 amino acids. The germline CDR1 and CDR2 sequences are SGHTA and FQGNSA. Between the trimmed V and J ends, which lost 5 bases and 2 bases, there was a span of 10 bases. The CDR3 DNA sequence: TGTGCCAGCAGCCCGAGAGTACCCTACGAGCAGTACTTC. Translated: CASSPRVPYEQYF.

The chain joins TRBV5-1 to TRBJ2-6; D unresolved. Germline loops: CDR1 SGHRS, CDR2 YFSETQ. Trimming pared 0 bases from V and 3 bases from J, leaving 7 bases between. The CDR3 spans 15 residues. The DNA for the CDR3 is TGCGCCAGCAGCTTGGAGTATCATGGGGCCAACGTCCTGACTTTC. The encoded protein is CASSLEYHGANVLTF.

V gene TRBV5-4 combines with J gene TRBJ2-3; D unclear. Trimming left V 4 bases short and J 5 bases short, with 11 bases between. This CDR3 is 13 amino acids long. Germline lookup yields CDR1 SGHNT and CDR2 YYREEE (reference sequence). The CDR3 DNA reads TGTGCCAGCAGCACCGTCGTGGGAGATACGCAGTATTTT. Protein: CASSTVVGDTQYF.

The chain's CDR3 is CAINGVAGPSYEQYF. The CDR3 DNA is TGTGCCATCAATGGGGTAGCGGGGCCGTCCTACGAGCAGTACTTC. The V call is TRBV10-3, the J call TRBJ2-7; 8 bases fit TRBD2. CDR1 and CDR2 from the germline V gene are ENHRY and SYGVKD. The CDR3 contains 15 residues. V shed 7 bases and J 1 base; nucleotides not matched to a gene: 9.

The CDR3 coding sequence is TGCGCCAGCAGCGGTCCGGGCGGGTCCTCCTACAATGAGCAGTTCTTC. Translation: CASSGPGGSSYNEQFF. V and J are TRBV5-1 and TRBJ2-1; D possibly corresponds to TRBD2 (5 bases). The CDR3 is 16 residues long. V was pared by 4 bases and J by 0 bases, with 14 bases between. Germline values: CDR1 SGHRS, CDR2 YFSETQ. Looking up the rest from reference TRBV5-1 and TRBJ2-1 gives the full variable domain: KAGVTQTPRYLIKTRGQQVTLSCSPISGHRSVSWYQQTPGQGLQFLFEYFSETQRNKGNFPGRFSGRQFSNSRSEMNVSTLELGDSALYLCASSGPGGSSYNEQFFGPGTRLTVL.

The rearrangement uses TRBV7-6 and TRBJ2-5; 9 bases map to TRBD2. CDR3 length: 16 amino acids. V trimming: 1 base; J trimming: 2 bases; junction bases outside the gene matches: 5. Per the germline V gene, CDR1 is SGHVS and CDR2 is FNYEAQ. CDR3 nucleotide sequence: TGTGCCAGCAGCTTAGGCGGGAGGGCCTATCAAGAGACCCAGTACTTC. Protein: CASSLGGRAYQETQYF.

V is TRBV10-3 and J is TRBJ2-7; no definite D call. V lost 10 bases and J 0 bases, leaving 16 bases between the germline ends. The germline V gene has CDR1 ENHRY and CDR2 SYGVKD. There are 14 residues in the CDR3. DNA of the CDR3: TGTGCCACCAGCAGTGGGGAAAACTCCTACGAGCAGTACTTC. It specifies CATSSGENSYEQYF.

About this clone: The same CDR3 can be traced to other DNA sequences in this sample. The chain links TRBV19 to TRBJ2-7; 9 bases line up with TRBD2. Germline loops: CDR1 LNHDA, CDR2 SQIVND (reference sequence). This CDR3 contains 14 residues. V trimming: 5 bases; J trimming: 2 bases; junction bases outside the gene matches: 4. CDR3 sequence (DNA): TGTGCCAGTAGTCTGACTAGCGGCGCCTACGAGCAGTACTTC. Its protein product is CASSLTSGAYEQYF.

The V gene is TRBV30, the J gene TRBJ1-6; D perhaps matches TRBD1 (5 bases). The V and J ends lost 4 bases and 2 bases respectively, with 15 bases between them. CDR3 length: 16 residues. Germline CDR1 reads GTSNPN; CDR2 reads SVGIG (reference sequence). Here the CDR3 reads CAWTWEGRTYNSPLHF. The CDR3 nucleotides are TGTGCCTGGACCTGGGAGGGGCGAACCTATAATTCACCCCTCCACTTT.

This chain joins TRBV28 and TRBJ2-5, with D perhaps matching TRBD1 or TRBD2 (5 bases each). The V and J ends lost 9 bases and 2 bases respectively, with 13 bases between them. The CDR3 contains 13 residues. CDR1 is MDHEN and CDR2 is SYDVKM in the germline V gene. The CDR3 loop reads CASNRGGQETQYF. The CDR3 DNA follows: TGTGCCAGTAACCGTGGGGGTCAAGAGACCCAGTACTTC.

The chain combines TRBV2 with TRBJ2-3; D not resolved. There are 14 residues in the CDR3. V lost 4 bases and J lost 0, with 8 bases in between. The germline V gene has CDR1 SNHLY and CDR2 FYNNEI. CDR3 DNA sequence: TGTGCCAGCAGTGCCGCTAGAAGCACAGATACGCAGTATTTT. Protein: CASSAARSTDTQYF. The full variable domain, completed using reference TRBV2 and TRBJ2-3, is EPEVTQTPSHQVTQMGQEVILRCVPISNHLYFYWYRQILGQKVEFLVSFYNNEISEKSEIFDDQFSVERPDGSNFTLKIRSTKLEDSAMYFCASSAARSTDTQYFGPGTRLTVL.

In regard to this clone: The same CDR3 also results from other DNA sequences found in this sample. The chain has TRBV5-6 and TRBJ2-7; TRBD1 might be the D (6 bases). CDR3 length: 14 residues. Per the germline V gene, CDR1 is SGHDT and CDR2 is YYEEEE. V dropped 2 bases and J dropped 0 bases, with 9 bases sitting between them. This chain's CDR3 is CASSLGQSSYEQYF. CDR3 nucleotides: TGTGCCAGCAGCTTAGGACAGAGCTCCTACGAGCAGTACTTC. The entire variable domain, with the rest obtained from reference TRBV5-6 and TRBJ2-7, is as follows: DAGVTQSPTHLIKTRGQQVTLRCSPKSGHDTVSWYQQALGQGPQFIFQYYEEEERQRGNFPDRFSGHQFPNYSSELNVNALLLGDSALYLCASSLGQSSYEQYFGPGTRLTVT.

Details on this clone: One end of the junction fails to match germline, which may point to a read error. This chain joins TRBV27 and TRBJ2-7; D call uncertain. From germline, CDR1 is MNHEY and CDR2 SMNVEV (reference sequence). CDR3 length: 14 amino acids. In nucleotides, the CDR3 is TGTGCCAGCAGCCGAACGAGATCCTCCTTCGAGCAGTACTTC. This gives the protein CASSRTRSSFEQYF.

The V gene is TRBV27, the J gene TRBJ2-7; 11 bases line up with TRBD1. The J segment lost 10 bases and the V segment lost 2 bases, leaving 4 bases of the junction unmatched. The CDR3 sequence is 13 residues long. In germline, CDR1 is MNHEY, CDR2 SMNVEV (reference sequence). The CDR3 protein is CASSLGTGGFQYF. In DNA, the CDR3 is TGTGCCAGCAGTTTAGGGACAGGGGGTTTTCAGTACTTC.

V gene TRBV6-4 combines with J gene TRBJ2-2, with D possibly being TRBD1 (6 bases). Per germline, CDR1 MRHNA and CDR2 SNTAGT. The CDR3 consists of 14 residues. The ends were cut back, 5 bases at V and 3 bases at J, with 10 bases in the middle. The CDR3 DNA is TGTGCCAGCAGTCAACAGGGAGACACCGGGGAGCTGTTTTTT. Its translation: CASSQQGDTGELFF.

As regards this clone: Other DNA sequences in the same sample also yield this CDR3. This sequence joins TRBV5-1 and TRBJ2-1, with 8 bases identical to TRBD1. Germline V gene data show CDR1 as SGHRS and CDR2 as YFSETQ. The CDR3 is 15 residues long. Losses at the gene ends were 0 bases for V and 2 bases for J; bases not matched to a gene: 1. The CDR3 here is CASSLEQGAYNEQFF. The CDR3 region has the DNA TGCGCCAGCAGCTTGGAACAGGGGGCCTACAATGAGCAGTTCTTC. Using reference TRBV5-1 and TRBJ2-1 for the parts outside the CDR3, the full variable domain is KAGVTQTPRYLIKTRGQQVTLSCSPISGHRSVSWYQQTPGQGLQFLFEYFSETQRNKGNFPGRFSGRQFSNSRSEMNVSTLELGDSALYLCASSLEQGAYNEQFFGPGTRLTVL.

This rearrangement joins TRBV29-1 to TRBJ2-4; TRBD1 agrees at 7 bases. The junction had 10 bases not matched to a gene; V was cut back by 6 bases and J by 5 bases. Germline CDR1 reads SQVTM; CDR2 reads ANQGSEA. The CDR3 consists of 14 residues. DNA of the CDR3: TGCAGCGTGGCACAGGGGCTTTTGGAAAACATTCAGTACTTC. Protein sequence: CSVAQGLLENIQYF.

The chain carries TRBV7-3 and TRBJ1-1, with 8 bases that match TRBD1. Per the germline V gene, CDR1 is SGHTA and CDR2 is FQGTGA. Trimming at V came to 2 bases and at J to 4 bases, leaving 6 bases not matched to a gene. The CDR3 runs 15 residues. DNA for the CDR3: TGTGCCAGCAGCTTATCAGGGGGCGCCAGCACTGAAGCTTTCTTT. Translation: CASSLSGGASTEAFF.